This is a list of T cell receptor beta chains from one sample in a study of Graves' ophthalmopathy and Graves' hyperthyroidism. TCRdb itself ran the multiplex PCR reads through MiXCR, one entry per CDR3 protein. Of 400,000 to 500,000 distinct CDR3 sequences detected, more than 20% appear once; the ten largest clones hold under 3.5%. Material for sequencing was peripheral blood. These receptors were obtained from a young woman with stable Graves' hyperthyroidism. Both conserved end residues are part of each CDR3. D genes are given only for firm matches. Size tells how often a clone was seen (once, few, many) or the class of an expanded clone, and some rows leave it out.

CDR3: CASSAQTGGFDEQYF
DNA: TGTGCCAGCAGTGCACAGACAGGGGGCTTCGACGAGCAGTACTTC
V: TRBV6-1
D: TRBD1
J: TRBJ2-7
size: -

CDR3: CATSDLGLKQYF
DNA: TGTGCCACCAGTGACCTAGGACTTAAGCAGTACTTC
V: TRBV24-1
D: -
J: TRBJ2-7
size: -

CDR3: CATSDSGLNQPQHF
DNA: TGTGCCACCAGTGATTCCGGGTTAAATCAGCCCCAGCATTTT
V: TRBV24-1
D: -
J: TRBJ1-5
size: -

CDR3: CASSLWGRETQYF
DNA: TGTGCCAGCAGTTTGTGGGGAAGAGAGACCCAGTACTTC
V: TRBV12-3/TRBV12-4
D: -
J: TRBJ2-5
size: -

CDR3: CASSPVLGGHTEAFF
DNA: TGTGCCAGCTCACCGGTTTTAGGGGGACACACTGAAGCTTTCTTT
V: TRBV12-3/TRBV12-4
D: -
J: TRBJ1-1
size: few

CDR3: CASSVEPPDRAGNTIYF
DNA: TGTGCCAGCAGCGTAGAACCCCCGGACAGGGCTGGAAACACCATATATTTT
V: TRBV9
D: TRBD1
J: TRBJ1-3
size: many

CDR3: CASSVGDRRQNTIYF
DNA: TGTGCCAGCAGCGTAGGAGATAGGAGGCAGAACACCATATATTTT
V: TRBV9
D: -
J: TRBJ1-3
size: many

CDR3: CASSTTLGTLTYEQYF
DNA: TGTGCCAGCAGCACCACCCTCGGGACCCTAACCTACGAGCAGTACTTC
V: TRBV12-3/TRBV12-4
D: -
J: TRBJ2-7
size: many

CDR3: CAWSWGLGGYTF
DNA: TGTGCCTGGAGTTGGGGTTTAGGTGGCTACACCTTC
V: TRBV30
D: -
J: TRBJ1-2
size: many

CDR3: CSASLGLAGLKSSYEQYF
DNA: TGCAGTGCTAGTCTCGGACTAGCGGGATTGAAAAGCTCCTACGAGCAGTACTTC
V: TRBV20-1
D: TRBD2
J: TRBJ2-7
size: many

CDR3: CASSFNWGMNTEAFF
DNA: TGTGCCAGCAGTTTCAATTGGGGCATGAACACTGAAGCTTTCTTT
V: TRBV12-3/TRBV12-4
D: -
J: TRBJ1-1
size: many

CDR3: CASSYSRDGGAKNIQYF
DNA: TGTGCCAGCAGTTACTCGAGGGACGGGGGGGCCAAAAACATTCAGTACTTC
V: TRBV6-5
D: TRBD2
J: TRBJ2-4
size: many

CDR3: CASSSQQGYNSPLHF
DNA: TGTGCCAGCAGCTCCCAACAGGGGTATAATTCACCCCTCCACTTT
V: TRBV11-2
D: TRBD1
J: TRBJ1-6
size: -